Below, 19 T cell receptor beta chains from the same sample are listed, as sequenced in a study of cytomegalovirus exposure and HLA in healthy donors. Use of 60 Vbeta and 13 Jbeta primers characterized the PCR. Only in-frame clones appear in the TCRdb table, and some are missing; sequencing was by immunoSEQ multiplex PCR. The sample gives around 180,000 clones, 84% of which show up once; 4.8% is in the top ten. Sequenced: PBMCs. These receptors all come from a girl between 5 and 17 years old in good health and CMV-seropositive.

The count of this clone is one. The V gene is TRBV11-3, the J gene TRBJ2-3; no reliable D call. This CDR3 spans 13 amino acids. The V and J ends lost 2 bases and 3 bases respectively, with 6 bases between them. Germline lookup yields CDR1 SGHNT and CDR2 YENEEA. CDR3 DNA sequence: TGTGCCAGCAGCTTACCTTCGACAGATACGCAGTATTTT. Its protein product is CASSLPSTDTQYF. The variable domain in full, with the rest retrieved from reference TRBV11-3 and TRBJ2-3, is EAGVVQSPRYKIIEKKQPVAFWCNPISGHNTLYWYLQNLGQGPELLIRYENEEAVDDSQLPKDRFSAERLKGVDSTLKIQPAELGDSAVYLCASSLPSTDTQYFGPGTRLTVL.

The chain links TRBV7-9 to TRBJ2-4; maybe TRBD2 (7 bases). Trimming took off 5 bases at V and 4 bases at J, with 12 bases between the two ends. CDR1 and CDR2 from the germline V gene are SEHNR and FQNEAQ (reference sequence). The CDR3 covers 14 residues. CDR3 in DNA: TGTGCCAGCAGCCCGGGGGGCGGGAAAAACATTCAGTACTTC. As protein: CASSPGGGKNIQYF. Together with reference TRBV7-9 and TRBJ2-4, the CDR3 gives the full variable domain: DTGVSQNPRHKITKRGQNVTFRCDPISEHNRLYWYRQTLGQGPEFLTYFQNEAQLEKSRLLSDRFSAERPKGSFSTLEIQRTEQGDSAMYLCASSPGGGKNIQYFGAGTRLSVL.

CDR3 nucleotide sequence: TGTGCCAGCAGCCCAGGGACAGGGGGATTTCAGCCCCAGCATTTT. This codes for CASSPGTGGFQPQHF. The chain combines TRBV5-8 with TRBJ1-5; 11 bases match TRBD1. The CDR3 covers 15 residues. Germline assignment: CDR1 SGHTS and CDR2 YDEGEE. With V trimmed by 4 bases and J by 6 bases, 6 bases remained unmatched.

CDR3 region: CASSLSGGYTGELFF. In nucleotides, the CDR3 is TGTGCCAGCAGCCTCTCTGGGGGGTACACCGGGGAGCTGTTTTTT. This chain links TRBV7-3 with TRBJ2-2; possible D gene TRBD2, 6 bases. The CDR3 has 15 amino acids. Germline-derived CDR1 and CDR2 are SGHTA and FQGTGA. V dropped 5 bases and J dropped 3 bases, with 13 bases sitting between them. The full variable domain, rest sourced from reference TRBV7-3 and TRBJ2-2, is GAGVSQTPSNKVTEKGKYVELRCDPISGHTALYWYRQSLGQGPEFLIYFQGTGAADDSGLPNDRFFAVRPEGSVSTLKIQRTERGDSAVYLCASSLSGGYTGELFFGEGSRLTVL.

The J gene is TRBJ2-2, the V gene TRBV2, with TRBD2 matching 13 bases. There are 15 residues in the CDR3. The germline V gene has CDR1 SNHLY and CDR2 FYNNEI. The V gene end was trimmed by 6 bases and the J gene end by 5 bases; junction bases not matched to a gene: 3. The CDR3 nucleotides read TGTGCCAGCAGACTAGCGGGGGGGACGACCGGGGAGCTGTTTTTT. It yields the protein CASRLAGGTTGELFF.

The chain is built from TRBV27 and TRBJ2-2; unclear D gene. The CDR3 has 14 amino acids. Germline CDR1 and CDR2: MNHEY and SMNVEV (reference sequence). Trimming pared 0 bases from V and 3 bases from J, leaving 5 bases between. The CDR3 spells CASSLSPYTGELFF. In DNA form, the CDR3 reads TGTGCCAGCAGTTTATCCCCCTACACCGGGGAGCTGTTTTTT.

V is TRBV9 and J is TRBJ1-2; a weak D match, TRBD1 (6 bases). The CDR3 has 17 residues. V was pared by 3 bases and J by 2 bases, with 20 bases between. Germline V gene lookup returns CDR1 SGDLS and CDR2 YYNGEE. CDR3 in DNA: TGTGCCAGCAGCGGATTTTCAGGGGACACGCCCAACTATGGCTACACCTTC. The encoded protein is CASSGFSGDTPNYGYTF.

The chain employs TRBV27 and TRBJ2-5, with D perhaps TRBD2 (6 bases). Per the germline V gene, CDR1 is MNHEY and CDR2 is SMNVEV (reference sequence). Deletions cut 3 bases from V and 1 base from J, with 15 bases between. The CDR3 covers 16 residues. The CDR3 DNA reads TGTGCCAGCAGTTTCAATACGGGGGTGGGCCAAGAGACCCAGTACTTC. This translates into CASSFNTGVGQETQYF.

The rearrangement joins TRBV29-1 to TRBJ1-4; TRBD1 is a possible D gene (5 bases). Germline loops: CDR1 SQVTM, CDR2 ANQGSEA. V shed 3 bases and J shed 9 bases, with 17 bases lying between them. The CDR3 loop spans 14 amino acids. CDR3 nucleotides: TGCAGCGTTGATCAGGGTGACCTCCCTAAAAAACTGTTTTTT. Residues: CSVDQGDLPKKLFF.

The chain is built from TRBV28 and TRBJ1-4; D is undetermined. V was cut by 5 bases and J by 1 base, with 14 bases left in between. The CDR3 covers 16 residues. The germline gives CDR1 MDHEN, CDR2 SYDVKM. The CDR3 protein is CASSTIGLVTNEKLFF. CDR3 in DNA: TGTGCCAGCAGTACCATCGGACTTGTAACTAATGAAAAACTGTTTTTT.

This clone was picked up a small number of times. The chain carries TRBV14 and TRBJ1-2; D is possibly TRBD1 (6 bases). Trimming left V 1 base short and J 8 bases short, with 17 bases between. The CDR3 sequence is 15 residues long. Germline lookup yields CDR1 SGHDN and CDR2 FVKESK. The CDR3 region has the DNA TGTGCCAGCAGCCAAGTGTTGGGGGCGAAGGTCGGCTACACCTTC. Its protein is CASSQVLGAKVGYTF. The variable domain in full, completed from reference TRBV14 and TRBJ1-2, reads EAGVTQFPSHSVIEKGQTVTLRCDPISGHDNLYWYRRVMGKEIKFLLHFVKESKQDESGMPNNRFLAERTGGTYSTLKVQPAELEDSGVYFCASSQVLGAKVGYTFGSGTRLTVV.

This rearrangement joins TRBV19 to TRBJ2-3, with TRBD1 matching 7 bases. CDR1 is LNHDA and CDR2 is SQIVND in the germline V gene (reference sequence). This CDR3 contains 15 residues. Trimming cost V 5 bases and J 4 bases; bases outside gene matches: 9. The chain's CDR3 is CASSRGGPRPDTQYF. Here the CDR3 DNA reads TGTGCCAGTAGTCGAGGGGGCCCTAGGCCAGATACGCAGTATTTT.

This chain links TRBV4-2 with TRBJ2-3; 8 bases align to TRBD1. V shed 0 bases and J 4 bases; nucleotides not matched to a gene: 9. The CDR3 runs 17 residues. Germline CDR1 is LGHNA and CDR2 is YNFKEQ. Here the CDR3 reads CASSQDGGRGPADTQYF. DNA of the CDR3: TGTGCCAGCAGCCAAGATGGAGGCAGGGGGCCGGCAGATACGCAGTATTTT.

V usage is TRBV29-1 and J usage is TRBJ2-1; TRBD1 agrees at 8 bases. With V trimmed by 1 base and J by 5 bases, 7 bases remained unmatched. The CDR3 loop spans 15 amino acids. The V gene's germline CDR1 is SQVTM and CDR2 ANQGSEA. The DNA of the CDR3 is TGCAGCGTTGAAGGCCCGCAGGGGGCCGACAATGAGCAGTTCTTC. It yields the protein CSVEGPQGADNEQFF.

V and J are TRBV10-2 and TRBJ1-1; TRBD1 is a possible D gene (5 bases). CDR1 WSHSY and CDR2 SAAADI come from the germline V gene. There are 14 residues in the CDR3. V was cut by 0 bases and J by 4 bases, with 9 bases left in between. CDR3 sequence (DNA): TGCGCCAGCAGTGAGTCTCTGGGGGGCACTGAAGCTTTCTTT. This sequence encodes CASSESLGGTEAFF.

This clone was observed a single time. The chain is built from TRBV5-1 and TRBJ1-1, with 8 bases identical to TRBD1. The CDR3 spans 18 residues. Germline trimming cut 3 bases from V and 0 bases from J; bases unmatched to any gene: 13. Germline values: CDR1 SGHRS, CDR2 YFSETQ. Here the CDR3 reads CASSWIPWTGIMNTEAFF. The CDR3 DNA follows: TGCGCCAGCAGCTGGATACCGTGGACAGGGATCATGAACACTGAAGCTTTCTTT.

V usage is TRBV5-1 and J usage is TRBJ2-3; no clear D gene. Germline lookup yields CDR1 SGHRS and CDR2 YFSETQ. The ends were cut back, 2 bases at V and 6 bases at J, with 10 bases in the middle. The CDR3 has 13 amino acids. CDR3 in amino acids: CASSLNSEDTQYF. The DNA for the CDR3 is TGCGCCAGCAGCTTAAACTCGGAGGATACGCAGTATTTT.

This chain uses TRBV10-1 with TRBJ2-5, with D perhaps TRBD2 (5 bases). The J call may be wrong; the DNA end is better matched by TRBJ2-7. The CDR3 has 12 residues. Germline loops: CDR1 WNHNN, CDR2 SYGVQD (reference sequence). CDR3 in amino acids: CASSSGSYEQYF. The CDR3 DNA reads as TGCGCCAGCAGTTCGGGGTCCTACGAGCAGTACTTC.

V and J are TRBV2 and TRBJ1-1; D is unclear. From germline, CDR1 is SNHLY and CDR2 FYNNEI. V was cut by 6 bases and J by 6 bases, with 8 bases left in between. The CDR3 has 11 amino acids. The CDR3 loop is CASREGAEAFF. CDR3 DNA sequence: TGTGCCAGCAGGGAGGGAGCTGAAGCTTTCTTT.